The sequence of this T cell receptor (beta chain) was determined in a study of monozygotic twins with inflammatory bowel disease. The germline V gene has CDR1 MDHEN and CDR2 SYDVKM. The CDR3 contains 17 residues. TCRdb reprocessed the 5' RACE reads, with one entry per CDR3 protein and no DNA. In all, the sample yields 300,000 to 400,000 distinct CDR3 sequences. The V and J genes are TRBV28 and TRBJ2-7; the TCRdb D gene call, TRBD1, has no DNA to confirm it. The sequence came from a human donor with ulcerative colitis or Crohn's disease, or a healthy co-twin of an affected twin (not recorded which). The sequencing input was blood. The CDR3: CASSPDRGSLNSYEQYF.